One and the same sample provided the 22 T cell receptor beta chains below, sequenced in a study of blood T cell repertoires in COVID-19. Profiling relied on immunoSEQ multiplex PCR, and the TCRdb table lists in-frame clones only, not all of them. The data contain some 150,000 clones, about 80% of them singletons. The sample comprised peripheral blood. Receptors originate from a human donor in a cohort sampled during active COVID-19.

The rearrangement links TRBV6-1 to TRBJ2-5; TRBD2 matches at 7 bases. Germline V lookup: CDR1 MNHNS, CDR2 SASEGT. The length of the CDR3 is 16 residues. J gave up 2 bases and V 4 bases, and 10 bases lay outside the gene matches. For the CDR3, the DNA is TGTGCCAGCAGTGGGACGGCGGGAGCTCAACAAGAGACCCAGTACTTC. Residues: CASSGTAGAQQETQYF.

This rearrangement joins TRBV6-5 to TRBJ1-1, with 9 bases fitting TRBD1. V lost 8 bases to trimming and J lost 5 bases; unmatched junction nucleotides: 12. The CDR3 loop spans 15 amino acids. Germline V gene sequence: CDR1 MNHEY, CDR2 SVGAGI. In DNA form, the CDR3 reads TGTGCCAGCTCCCGCCCCGGGACAGGGCATACTGAAGCTTTCTTT. It yields the protein CASSRPGTGHTEAFF.

V gene TRBV19 combines with J gene TRBJ2-1; D is perhaps TRBD2 (6 bases). Germline V lookup: CDR1 LNHDA, CDR2 SQIVND (reference sequence). V dropped 3 bases and J dropped 0 bases, with 15 bases sitting between them. The CDR3 runs 17 residues. The CDR3: CASSIRGRQSSYNEQFF. The CDR3, as DNA: TGTGCCAGTAGTATTCGAGGGAGGCAAAGCTCCTACAATGAGCAGTTCTTC. The variable domain in full, with the rest retrieved from reference TRBV19 and TRBJ2-1, is DGGITQSPKYLFRKEGQNVTLSCEQNLNHDAMYWYRQDPGQGLRLIYYSQIVNDFQKGDIAEGYSVSREKKESFPLTVTSAQKNPTAFYLCASSIRGRQSSYNEQFFGPGTRLTVL.

This clone appeared a single time. The chain recombines TRBV14 with TRBJ2-3; tentatively, D is TRBD1 (6 bases). The CDR3 covers 14 residues. V was pared by 2 bases and J by 4 bases, with 10 bases between. CDR1 is SGHDN, CDR2 FVKESK, per germline. CDR3 loop: CASSQLDSSDTQYF. The CDR3 DNA reads TGTGCCAGCAGCCAATTGGACAGTTCAGATACGCAGTATTTT.

V and J are TRBV7-3 and TRBJ2-1; 10 bases line up with TRBD2. This CDR3 has 14 residues. The junction had 3 bases not matched to a gene; V was cut back by 2 bases and J by 8 bases. Germline loops: CDR1 SGHTA, CDR2 FQGTGA. The CDR3 protein is CASSLGTSVDEQFF. In DNA form, the CDR3 reads TGTGCCAGCAGCTTAGGGACTAGCGTCGATGAGCAGTTCTTC.

This chain links TRBV19 with TRBJ2-2; tentative D call: TRBD2 (8 bases). The CDR3 consists of 21 residues. Trimming removed 4 bases at V and 6 bases at J, with 33 bases between. From germline, CDR1 is LNHDA and CDR2 SQIVND (reference sequence). The CDR3 coding sequence is TGTGCCAGTAGTACCCCCACAGGGGTCAACCGTCCCGGGACTAGGTCCGGGGAGCTGTTTTTT. It specifies CASSTPTGVNRPGTRSGELFF.

J is TRBJ1-4 and V is TRBV25-1; D call uncertain. This CDR3 comprises 15 residues. The V end lost 2 bases, the J end lost 10 bases, and 17 bases lay between the germline ends. CDR1 is MGHDK, CDR2 SYGVNS, per germline. The CDR3 region has the DNA TGTGCCAGCAGTGAAGGAGGGTCCTTGTCTGGAAAACTGTTTTTT. Translated: CASSEGGSLSGKLFF.

This clone showed up just once. The chain joins TRBV6-2 or TRBV6-3 to TRBJ2-7, with D possibly matching TRBD1 (7 bases). Trimming removed 4 bases at V and 2 bases at J, with 27 bases between. Germline lookup yields CDR1 MNHEY and CDR2 SVGEGT. The CDR3 runs to 19 residues. The CDR3 is CASSFPPNRGGNLAYEQYF. The CDR3 nucleotides are TGTGCCAGCAGTTTTCCCCCTAACAGGGGCGGGAACCTAGCCTACGAGCAGTACTTC.

The rearrangement joins TRBV18 to TRBJ1-1, with TRBD1 matching over 8 bases. V lost 5 bases, J lost 6 bases, and 5 bases stayed unmatched. The CDR3 has 13 amino acids. From germline, CDR1 is KGHSH and CDR2 LQKENI. CDR3 sequence (DNA): TGTGCCAGCTCAAACGGACAGGGTTCTGAAGCTTTCTTT. Amino acids: CASSNGQGSEAFF. Supplemented by reference TRBV18 and TRBJ1-1, the full variable domain reads NAGVMQNPRHLVRRRGQEARLRCSPMKGHSHVYWYRQLPEEGLKFMVYLQKENIIDESGMPKERFSAEFPKEGPSILRIQQVVRGDSAAYFCASSNGQGSEAFFGQGTRLTVV.

V and J are TRBV28 and TRBJ2-2; D perhaps matches TRBD1 (5 bases). The length of the CDR3 is 14 residues. Trimming took off 1 base at V and 7 bases at J, with 10 bases between the two ends. Germline values: CDR1 MDHEN, CDR2 SYDVKM. The chain's CDR3 is CASSLYPGNGELFF. CDR3 nucleotides: TGTGCCAGCAGTTTATACCCAGGGAACGGGGAGCTGTTTTTT. Based on the CDR3 plus reference TRBV28 and TRBJ2-2, the full variable domain is DVKVTQSSRYLVKRTGEKVFLECVQDMDHENMFWYRQDPGLGLRLIYFSYDVKMKEKGDIPEGYSVSREKKERFSLILESASTNQTSMYLCASSLYPGNGELFFGEGSRLTVL.

The rearrangement joins TRBV19 to TRBJ1-2; 8 bases match TRBD1. Germline V gives CDR1 LNHDA, CDR2 SQIVND (reference sequence). V lost 2 bases and J lost 5; bases outside the gene matches: 13. CDR3 length: 17 amino acids. CDR3 in amino acids: CASSISTGQAAPYGYTF. The CDR3 nucleotides read TGTGCCAGTAGTATATCAACGGGACAGGCGGCGCCTTATGGCTACACCTTC. Looking up the rest from reference TRBV19 and TRBJ1-2 gives the full variable domain: DGGITQSPKYLFRKEGQNVTLSCEQNLNHDAMYWYRQDPGQGLRLIYYSQIVNDFQKGDIAEGYSVSREKKESFPLTVTSAQKNPTAFYLCASSISTGQAAPYGYTFGSGTRLTVV.

The chain joins TRBV19 to TRBJ2-7; the match to TRBD2 covers 8 bases. The germline CDR1 and CDR2 sequences are LNHDA and SQIVND (reference sequence). J was trimmed by 1 base and V by 1 base; bases with no gene match: 9. CDR3 length equals 17 residues. The CDR3 here is CASSIAAGGGISYEQYF. The CDR3 DNA reads as TGTGCCAGTAGTATAGCGGCAGGCGGGGGGATTTCCTACGAGCAGTACTTC.

This chain uses TRBV3-1 (or the pseudogene TRBV3-2) with TRBJ2-5; D gene uncertain. The CDR3 contains 14 residues. Germline CDR1 reads LGHDT; CDR2 reads YNNKEL (reference sequence). V was shortened by 4 bases and J by 4 bases, with 13 bases between the two germline ends. The CDR3 DNA is TGTGCCAGCAGCCCAACCCGGTCGGGAGAGACCCAGTACTTC. Amino acid sequence: CASSPTRSGETQYF.

The J gene is TRBJ2-1, the V gene TRBV7-2, with D possibly TRBD2 on 6 matching bases. V lost 1 base to trimming and J lost 10 bases, with 11 bases between them. The CDR3 runs to 13 residues. The germline V gene encodes CDR1 SGHTA and CDR2 FQGNSA. The CDR3 DNA reads TGTGCCAGCAGCTTAGTGCGGGACGGCGAGCAGTTCTTC. It encodes CASSLVRDGEQFF.

The chain couples TRBV7-9 to TRBJ2-3, with 7 bases fitting TRBD2. The ends lost 5 bases at V and 2 bases at J; junction bases unmatched: 7. The germline V gene encodes CDR1 SEHNR and CDR2 FQNEAQ (reference sequence). The CDR3 runs to 15 residues. CDR3 amino acids: CASSAWGGSTDTQYF. CDR3 DNA sequence: TGTGCCAGCAGCGCCTGGGGGGGGTCCACAGATACGCAGTATTTT.

This chain joins TRBV29-1 and TRBJ2-2; D perhaps matches TRBD1 (5 bases). Per germline, CDR1 SQVTM and CDR2 ANQGSEA. CDR3 length equals 13 residues. Here the CDR3 reads CSVKLGRAGELFF. CDR3 coding DNA: TGCAGTGTAAAATTGGGCAGGGCCGGGGAGCTGTTTTTT.

V and J are TRBV5-4 and TRBJ2-3, with D perhaps TRBD1 (5 bases). V lost 4 bases to trimming and J lost 1 base, with 16 bases between them. The CDR3 has 16 amino acids. CDR1 and CDR2 from the germline V gene are SGHNT and YYREEE (reference sequence). This CDR3 is CASSAGKLEGTDTQYF. The CDR3 coding sequence is TGTGCCAGCAGCGCAGGGAAGCTCGAAGGCACAGATACGCAGTATTTT. The full variable domain, completed using reference TRBV5-4 and TRBJ2-3, is ETGVTQSPTHLIKTRGQQVTLRCSSQSGHNTVSWYQQALGQGPQFIFQYYREEENGRGNFPPRFSGLQFPNYSSELNVNALELDDSALYLCASSAGKLEGTDTQYFGPGTRLTVL.

This rearrangement joins TRBV7-2 to TRBJ2-3, with D perhaps TRBD2 (5 bases). The CDR3 totals 16 residues. Deletions cut 2 bases from V and 8 bases from J, with 20 bases between. Looked up from germline, CDR1 is SGHTA and CDR2 is FQGNSA. CDR3 nucleotides: TGTGCCAGCAGCTTAATGAAGGGCCCTGAGGGTGGTACGCAGTATTTT. Its protein product is CASSLMKGPEGGTQYF.

This sequence joins TRBV29-1 and TRBJ1-2; perhaps TRBD1 as D (5 bases). Germline CDR1 reads SQVTM; CDR2 reads ANQGSEA. The CDR3 has 9 amino acids. Trimming cost V 6 bases and J 7 bases, with 6 bases left between them. CDR3 protein: CSVDSGYTF. The CDR3 DNA reads as TGCAGCGTCGACAGTGGCTACACCTTC. The full variable domain, completed using reference TRBV29-1 and TRBJ1-2, is SAVISQKPSRDICQRGTSLTIQCQVDSQVTMMFWYRQQPGQSLTLIATANQGSEATYESGFVIDKFPISRPNLTFSTLTVSNMSPEDSSIYLCSVDSGYTFGSGTRLTVV.

The chain combines TRBV5-5 with TRBJ2-7, with a weak D call TRBD2 (6 bases). CDR1 SGHKS and CDR2 YYEKEE come from the germline V gene (reference sequence). The CDR3 contains 15 residues. Trimming removed 0 bases from V and 2 bases from J, with 12 bases in between. CDR3 coding DNA: TGTGCCAGCAGCTTGGGCGGCGGGATACCCTACGAGCAGTACTTC. Encoded protein: CASSLGGGIPYEQYF.

This chain joins TRBV6-1 and TRBJ1-5; no clear D. This CDR3 has 16 residues. Germline CDR1 is MNHNS and CDR2 is SASEGT. Trimming took off 4 bases at V and 3 bases at J, with 16 bases between the two ends. For the CDR3, the DNA is TGTGCCAGCAGTGCACCGGTCACTCCGTACAATCAGCCCCAGCATTTT. Its protein is CASSAPVTPYNQPQHF.

The rearrangement uses TRBV19 and TRBJ2-3; TRBD2 agrees at 7 bases. CDR1 LNHDA and CDR2 SQIVND come from the germline V gene (reference sequence). V shed 7 bases and J 2 bases; nucleotides not matched to a gene: 9. The CDR3 runs 15 residues. The CDR3 DNA reads TGTGCCAGTACCCCGGGGGGAGGGTACACAGATACGCAGTATTTT. It translates to CASTPGGGYTDTQYF.